This TCR beta chain derives from a study of blood T cells in healthy people across ages. This clonotype has a count of ten or more. The authors ran a second PCR of about 7 to 11 cycles using a sample-barcoded 5' primer and a J-beta primer mix. Carrying 12 random nucleotides, a template-switch adaptor labeled each individual cDNA molecule. TCRdb itself ran the 5' RACE reads through MiXCR, one entry per CDR3 protein. The sample carries roughly 640,000 distinct CDR3 sequences, 25% to 35% recorded once. V lost 0 bases and J 2 bases, leaving 11 bases between the germline ends. The CDR3 loop spans 15 amino acids. Per germline, CDR1 MNHEY and CDR2 SVGEGT. Each of the donors had approximately 10 milliliters of peripheral blood drawn into EDTA-treated Vacutainer tubes.

The sequence was obtained from a woman older than 75 in good health. J is TRBJ2-7 and V is TRBV6-2 or TRBV6-3; D possibly corresponds to TRBD2 (5 bases). Sequenced input: blood. This CDR3 reads CASSYSGLDPYEQYF. Here the CDR3 DNA reads TGTGCCAGCAGTTACTCCGGACTGGACCCCTACGAGCAGTACTTC.